The 20 T cell receptor beta chains given below trace back to one sample, sequenced in a study of blood T cell repertoires in COVID-19. TCRdb's copy holds only in-frame clones and misses some; the assay was immunoSEQ multiplex PCR. The table lists about 150,000 clones, roughly 84% of them singletons. The source material was peripheral blood. The receptors here all came from a man aged 70 or older with active or convalescent COVID-19.

V and J are TRBV5-4 and TRBJ1-6; 7 positions agree with TRBD1. CDR3 length equals 14 residues. CDR1 is SGHNT and CDR2 is YYREEE in the germline V gene (reference sequence). With V trimmed by 4 bases and J by 9 bases, 7 bases remained unmatched. CDR3 in DNA: TGTGCCAGCAGCCGCGGGACAGCTTCTTCACCCCTCCACTTT. Encoded protein: CASSRGTASSPLHF.

J is TRBJ2-3 and V is TRBV7-2; TRBD2 might be the D (6 bases). The CDR3 loop spans 12 amino acids. Trimming removed 7 bases from V and 5 bases from J, with 10 bases in between. Germline V gives CDR1 SGHTA, CDR2 FQGNSA. The CDR3 region is CASTGGRDTQYF. CDR3 nucleotide sequence: TGTGCCAGCACCGGAGGGAGAGATACGCAGTATTTT.

The chain couples TRBV2 to TRBJ1-2; D call uncertain. Trimming removed 4 bases from V and 3 bases from J, with 9 bases in between. The length of the CDR3 is 13 residues. CDR1 and CDR2 (germline): SNHLY, FYNNEI. The chain's CDR3 is CASSGQTHYGYTF. CDR3 DNA sequence: TGTGCCAGCAGTGGACAAACCCACTATGGCTACACCTTC.

The J gene is TRBJ2-7, the V gene TRBV7-9; TRBD1 matches at 7 bases. Per the germline V gene, CDR1 is SEHNR and CDR2 is FQNEAQ (reference sequence). Trimming at V came to 5 bases and at J to 6 bases, leaving 7 bases not matched to a gene. The CDR3 extends over 13 amino acids. Here the CDR3 reads CASSAQGEGEQYF. As DNA, the CDR3 is TGTGCCAGCAGCGCCCAGGGGGAAGGCGAGCAGTACTTC.

This chain connects TRBV7-2 to TRBJ1-1; D not resolved. Germline CDR1 is SGHTA and CDR2 is FQGNSA. Trimming pared 1 base from V and 6 bases from J, leaving 12 bases between. The CDR3 totals 14 residues. CDR3 sequence reads: CASSLGQALSEAFF. The CDR3 DNA reads as TGTGCCAGCAGCTTAGGTCAGGCGCTCTCTGAAGCTTTCTTT.

The V call is TRBV19, the J call TRBJ1-4, with 7 bases aligning to TRBD1. J was trimmed by 6 bases and V by 4 bases; bases with no gene match: 5. Germline CDR1 LNHDA, CDR2 SQIVND (reference sequence). The CDR3 has 14 amino acids. Here the CDR3 DNA reads TGTGCCAGTAGTAGAAGACAGGGAGATGAAAAACTGTTTTTT. Translated: CASSRRQGDEKLFF.

The V and J genes are TRBV9 and TRBJ1-2, with D perhaps TRBD1 (5 bases). With 0 bases removed from V and 8 bases from J, the gap between germline ends came to 20 bases. This CDR3 has 16 residues. The germline CDR1 and CDR2 sequences are SGDLS and YYNGEE. The CDR3 region has the DNA TGTGCCAGCAGCGTAGCTCCCTCCGGGGGACGAGGAGGCTACACCTTC. It yields the protein CASSVAPSGGRGGYTF.

This clone was found a few times. This chain joins TRBV4-3 and TRBJ2-7; 8 bases line up with TRBD2. This CDR3 spans 17 amino acids. CDR1 and CDR2 from the germline V gene are LGHNA and YSLEER. V trimming: 1 base; J trimming: 4 bases; junction bases outside the gene matches: 12. As DNA, the CDR3 is TGCGCCAGCAGCCAAGGGTTAGCGGGATTATATTCATACGAGCAGTACTTC. Amino acids: CASSQGLAGLYSYEQYF.

The chain has TRBV11-2 and TRBJ1-1, with TRBD1 identical over 10 bases. The CDR3 has 15 residues. Germline V lookup: CDR1 SGHAT, CDR2 FQNNGV. Trimming removed 4 bases from V and 1 base from J; junction bases left unmatched: 3. The CDR3 nucleotides are TGTGCCAGCAGCTCTAGGACAGGGGGGAACACTGAAGCTTTCTTT. Protein sequence: CASSSRTGGNTEAFF.

The chain joins TRBV4-2 to TRBJ1-5; D is ambiguous. Between the trimmed V and J ends, which lost 0 bases and 7 bases, there was a span of 13 bases. In germline, CDR1 is LGHNA, CDR2 YNFKEQ. The CDR3 spans 15 residues. The CDR3 DNA reads TGTGCCAGCAGCCAAGACGGAGAAGGAGACCAGCCCCAGCATTTT. Encoded protein: CASSQDGEGDQPQHF.

This clone has just a few counts. The gene calls are TRBV25-1 and TRBJ2-1, with 9 bases aligning to TRBD2. The V gene end was trimmed by 5 bases and the J gene end by 4 bases; junction bases not matched to a gene: 9. Germline-derived CDR1 and CDR2 are MGHDK and SYGVNS. The CDR3 consists of 16 residues. CDR3 DNA sequence: TGTGCCAGCAGTCCTTTAGCGGGGGTTTTGTACAATGAGCAGTTCTTC. Amino acids: CASSPLAGVLYNEQFF. Full variable domain (missing parts from reference TRBV25-1 and TRBJ2-1): EADIYQTPRYLVIGTGKKITLECSQTMGHDKMYWYQQDPGMELHLIHYSYGVNSTEKGDLSSESTVSRIRTEHFPLTLESARPSHTSQYLCASSPLAGVLYNEQFFGPGTRLTVL.

This clone turned up a few times. The rearrangement joins TRBV18 to TRBJ2-3; 8 nucleotides agree with TRBD2. CDR1 is KGHSH and CDR2 is LQKENI in the germline V gene. V gave up 0 bases and J gave up 2 bases; unmatched junction bases: 1. The CDR3 length is 15 residues. The CDR3, as DNA: TGTGCCAGCTCACCACCGACTAGCGCCACAGATACGCAGTATTTT. This translates into CASSPPTSATDTQYF.

V is TRBV28 and J is TRBJ2-3, with 8 bases lining up with TRBD1. V shed 8 bases, J shed 2 bases, and the junction held 9 bases outside the gene matches. The CDR3 sequence is 15 residues long. Germline CDR1 and CDR2: MDHEN and SYDVKM. CDR3 loop: CASGGQGLLTDTQYF. The CDR3 DNA follows: TGTGCCAGCGGCGGACAGGGTCTTCTCACAGATACGCAGTATTTT.

The CDR3 region has the DNA TGTGCCAGCAGGCGACTCGGGACAGGGACGGCTAATGAAAAACTGTTTTTT. Its translation: CASRRLGTGTANEKLFF. The chain uses TRBV28 and TRBJ1-4, with 9 bases identical to TRBD1. Germline trimming cut 6 bases from V and 3 bases from J; bases unmatched to any gene: 11. The CDR3 runs to 17 residues. The germline V gene has CDR1 MDHEN and CDR2 SYDVKM. The full variable domain, in which reference TRBV28 and TRBJ1-4 provide the parts outside the CDR3, is DVKVTQSSRYLVKRTGEKVFLECVQDMDHENMFWYRQDPGLGLRLIYFSYDVKMKEKGDIPEGYSVSREKKERFSLILESASTNQTSMYLCASRRLGTGTANEKLFFGSGTQLSVL.

In DNA, the CDR3 is TGCGCCAGCAACATGGGGAGTGTGGCAGATACGCAGTATTTT. Its protein is CASNMGSVADTQYF. V usage is TRBV5-1 and J usage is TRBJ2-3, with D maybe TRBD2 (5 bases). Germline values: CDR1 SGHRS, CDR2 YFSETQ. The ends were cut back, 6 bases at V and 4 bases at J, with 15 bases in the middle. This CDR3 is built from 14 residues.

The rearrangement joins TRBV6-2 or TRBV6-3 to TRBJ2-1; 12 bases fit TRBD2. J was trimmed by 6 bases and V by 6 bases; bases with no gene match: 6. CDR3 size: 15 residues. Germline V gene sequence: CDR1 MNHEY, CDR2 SVGEGT. CDR3 nucleotide sequence: TGTGCCAGCAGCCCGGGACTAGCGGGCCGCAATGAGCAGTTCTTC. Its protein is CASSPGLAGRNEQFF.

The genes are TRBV23-1 and TRBJ2-1; possible D gene TRBD2, 5 bases. TRBV23-1 is placed among ORFs of uncertain function. V was clipped by 3 bases and J by 8 bases, with 14 bases between them. The CDR3 sequence is 14 residues long. As DNA, the CDR3 is TGCGCCAGCAGTCAGGCTGGACTTGAGGATGAGCAGTTCTTC. Residues: CASSQAGLEDEQFF.

The J gene is TRBJ2-4, the V gene TRBV7-2, with 10 nucleotides matching TRBD2. The junction had 12 bases not matched to a gene; V was cut back by 5 bases and J by 5 bases. Germline values: CDR1 SGHTA, CDR2 FQGNSA. The CDR3 consists of 17 residues. The CDR3 here is CASSPRTSGGAQNIQYF. CDR3 in DNA: TGTGCCAGCAGCCCCCGGACTAGCGGTGGGGCCCAAAACATTCAGTACTTC.

V usage is TRBV20-1 and J usage is TRBJ2-3; 8 bases map to TRBD2. This CDR3 contains 15 residues. The J segment lost 2 bases and the V segment lost 3 bases, leaving 7 bases of the junction unmatched. The V gene's germline CDR1 is DFQATT and CDR2 SNEGSKA (reference sequence). The CDR3 here is CSASYREGPTDTQYF. CDR3 bases: TGCAGTGCTAGTTACCGGGAGGGCCCCACAGATACGCAGTATTTT.

The genes are TRBV2 and TRBJ2-1; a possible D gene is TRBD2 (6 bases). This CDR3 has 14 amino acids. Trimming stripped 6 bases from V and 5 bases from J, with 14 bases between. In germline, CDR1 is SNHLY, CDR2 FYNNEI. CDR3 amino acids: CASRDGLLNNEQFF. Here the CDR3 DNA reads TGTGCCAGCAGAGATGGACTACTGAACAATGAGCAGTTCTTC.